The clone carrying this TCR beta chain was observed a handful of times. For TCR, cDNA came from 5'RACE template switching, which added a universal primer site and UMIs. MiXCR, applied by TCRdb to the 5' RACE reads, yields one record per CDR3 protein. The table has 25,000 to 35,000 distinct CDR3 sequences, 6.3% seen once; the top ten hold approximately 25%. The data were taken from a study of T cells after yellow fever vaccination. Germline trimming cut 0 bases from V and 6 bases from J; bases unmatched to any gene: 2. In germline, CDR1 is DFQATT, CDR2 SNEGSKA (reference sequence). CDR3 length: 13 amino acids.

Sequencing was performed on PBMCs, either bulk or a sorted T-cell subset (CD4+, CD8+, memory, or dextramer-sorted; not recorded which), taken on the day of the yellow fever booster vaccination. The origin of this receptor is a young man who received the YFV17D yellow fever vaccine. The rearrangement joins TRBV20-1 to TRBJ2-1; 7 nucleotides align to TRBD2. The CDR3 sequence is CSAREGGPNEQFF. CDR3 nucleotides: TGCAGTGCTAGAGAGGGAGGGCCCAATGAGCAGTTCTTC.